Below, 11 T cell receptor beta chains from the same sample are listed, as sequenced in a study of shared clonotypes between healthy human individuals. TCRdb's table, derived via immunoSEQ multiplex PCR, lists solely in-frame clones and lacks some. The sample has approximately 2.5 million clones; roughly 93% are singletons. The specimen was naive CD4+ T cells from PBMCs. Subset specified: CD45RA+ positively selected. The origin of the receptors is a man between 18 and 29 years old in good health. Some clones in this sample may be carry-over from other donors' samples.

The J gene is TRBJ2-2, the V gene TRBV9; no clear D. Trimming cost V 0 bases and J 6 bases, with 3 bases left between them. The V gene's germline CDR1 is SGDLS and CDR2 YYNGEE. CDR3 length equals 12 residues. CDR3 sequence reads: CASSVDPGELFF. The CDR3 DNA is TGTGCCAGCAGCGTAGACCCCGGGGAGCTGTTTTTT.

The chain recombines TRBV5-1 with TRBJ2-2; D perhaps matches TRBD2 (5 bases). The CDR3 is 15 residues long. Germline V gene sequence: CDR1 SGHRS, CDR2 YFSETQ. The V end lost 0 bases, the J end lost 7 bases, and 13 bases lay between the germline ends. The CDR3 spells CASSLVTSGYGELFF. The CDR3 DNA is TGCGCCAGCAGCTTGGTTACTAGTGGTTACGGGGAGCTGTTTTTT.

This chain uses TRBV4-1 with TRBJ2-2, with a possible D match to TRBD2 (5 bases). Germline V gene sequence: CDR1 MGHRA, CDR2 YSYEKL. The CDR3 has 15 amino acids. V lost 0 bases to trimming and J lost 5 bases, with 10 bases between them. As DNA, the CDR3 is TGCGCCAGCAGCCAAGATCGTCGCGGGACCGGGGAGCTGTTTTTT. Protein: CASSQDRRGTGELFF.

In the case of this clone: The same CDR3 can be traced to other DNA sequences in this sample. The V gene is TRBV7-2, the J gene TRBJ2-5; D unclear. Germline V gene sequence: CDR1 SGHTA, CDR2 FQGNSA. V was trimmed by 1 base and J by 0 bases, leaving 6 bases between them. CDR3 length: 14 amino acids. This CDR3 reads CASSLGRNQETQYF. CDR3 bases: TGTGCCAGCAGCTTAGGGCGGAACCAAGAGACCCAGTACTTC. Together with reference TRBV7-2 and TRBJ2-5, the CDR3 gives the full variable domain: GAGVSQSPSNKVTEKGKDVELRCDPISGHTALYWYRQSLGQGLEFLIYFQGNSAPDKSGLPSDRFSAERTGGSVSTLTIQRTQQEDSAVYLCASSLGRNQETQYFGPGTRLLVL.

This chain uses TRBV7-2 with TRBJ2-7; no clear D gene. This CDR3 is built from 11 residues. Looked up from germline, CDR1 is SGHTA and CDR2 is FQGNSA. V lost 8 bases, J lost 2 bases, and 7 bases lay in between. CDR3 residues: CASGNPYEQYF. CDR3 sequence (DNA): TGTGCCAGCGGCAATCCCTACGAGCAGTACTTC.

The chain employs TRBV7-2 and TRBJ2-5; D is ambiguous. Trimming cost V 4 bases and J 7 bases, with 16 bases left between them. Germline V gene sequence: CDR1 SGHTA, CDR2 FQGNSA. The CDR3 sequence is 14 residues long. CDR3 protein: CASSSPSRGGTQYF. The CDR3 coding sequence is TGTGCCAGCAGCTCGCCTTCGAGAGGTGGGACCCAGTACTTC.

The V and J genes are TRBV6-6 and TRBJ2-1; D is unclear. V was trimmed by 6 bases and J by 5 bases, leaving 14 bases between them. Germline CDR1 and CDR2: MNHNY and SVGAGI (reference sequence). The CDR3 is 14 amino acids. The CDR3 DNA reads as TGTGCCAGCAGCCTGACCCAAATTAACAATGAGCAGTTCTTC. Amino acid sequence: CASSLTQINNEQFF.

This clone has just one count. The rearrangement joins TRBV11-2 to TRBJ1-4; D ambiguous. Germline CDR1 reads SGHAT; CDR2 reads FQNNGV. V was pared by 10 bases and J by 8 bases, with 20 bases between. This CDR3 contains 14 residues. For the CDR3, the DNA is TGTGCCACTCGGCGGGGAGGGTCACGCGAAAAACTGTTTTTT. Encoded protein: CATRRGGSREKLFF. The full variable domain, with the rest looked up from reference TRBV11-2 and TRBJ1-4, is EAGVAQSPRYKIIEKRQSVAFWCNPISGHATLYWYQQILGQGPKLLIQFQNNGVVDDSQLPKDRFSAERLKGVDSTLKIQPAKLEDSAVYLCATRRGGSREKLFFGSGTQLSVL.

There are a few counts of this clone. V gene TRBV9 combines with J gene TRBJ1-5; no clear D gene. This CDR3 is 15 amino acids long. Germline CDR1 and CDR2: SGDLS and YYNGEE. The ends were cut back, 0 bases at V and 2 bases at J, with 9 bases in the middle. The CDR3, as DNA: TGTGCCAGCAGCGTAGTAGGTCGGGGCAATCAGCCCCAGCATTTT. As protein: CASSVVGRGNQPQHF.

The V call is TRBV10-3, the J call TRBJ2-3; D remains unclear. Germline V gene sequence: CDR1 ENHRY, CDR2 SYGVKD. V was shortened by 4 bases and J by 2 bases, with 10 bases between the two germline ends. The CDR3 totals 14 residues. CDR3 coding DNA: TGTGCCATCAGTGGGAGTGGAAACACAGATACGCAGTATTTT. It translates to CAISGSGNTDTQYF.

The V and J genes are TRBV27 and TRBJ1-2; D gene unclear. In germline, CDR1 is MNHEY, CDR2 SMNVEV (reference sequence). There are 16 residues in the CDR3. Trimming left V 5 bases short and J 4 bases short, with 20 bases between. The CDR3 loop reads CASSLFDPALGYGYTF. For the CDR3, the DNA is TGTGCCAGCAGTCTATTTGACCCCGCCTTAGGCTATGGCTACACCTTC.